The clone carrying this TCR beta chain appeared many times. Alongside a J-beta primer mix, a sample-barcoded 5' primer served in a second PCR lasting about 6 to 12 cycles. TCRdb used MiXCR to reprocess the 5' RACE reads, holding one entry per CDR3 protein. In the table there are some 1.7 million distinct CDR3 sequences, about 30% of which are singletons. This sample is drawn from a study of blood T cells in healthy people across ages. Material: blood. The source of this sequence is a woman aged 25-40 years in good health.

The CDR3 protein is CASSRGLAVRNEQFF. CDR3 bases: TGTGCCAGCAGTCGGGGACTAGCGGTCCGCAATGAGCAGTTCTTC. The chain is built from TRBV7-2 and TRBJ2-1; 11 nucleotides match TRBD2. Germline CDR1 reads SGHTA; CDR2 reads FQGNSA. The CDR3 spans 15 residues. V lost 6 bases to trimming and J lost 6 bases; unmatched junction nucleotides: 7.